This entry concerns a single T cell receptor (beta chain). The antigen is not known. The data belong to a study of blood T cells in healthy people across ages. Then a second PCR, running about 7 to 11 cycles, was carried out with a sample-barcoded 5' primer and a J-beta primer mix. TCRdb called the 5' RACE reads again in MiXCR, with one record for every CDR3 protein. The sample consists of over a million distinct CDR3 sequences, almost 60% of them appearing once. The trim removed 5 bases at V and 4 bases at J, leaving 15 bases unmatched. Per germline, CDR1 MNHNS and CDR2 SASEGT. The CDR3 extends over 17 amino acids. General observations from the study: The donors' CMV status was not determined, possibly confounding changes in expanded clonotypes.

This receptor was taken from a man between 18 and 35 years old in good health. This chain links TRBV6-1 with TRBJ2-3; 7 bases map to TRBD1. Sequenced: blood. The CDR3 here is CASSRKLLDRSPDTQYF. For the CDR3, the DNA is TGTGCCAGCAGTCGCAAATTATTGGACAGGTCCCCAGATACGCAGTATTTT.